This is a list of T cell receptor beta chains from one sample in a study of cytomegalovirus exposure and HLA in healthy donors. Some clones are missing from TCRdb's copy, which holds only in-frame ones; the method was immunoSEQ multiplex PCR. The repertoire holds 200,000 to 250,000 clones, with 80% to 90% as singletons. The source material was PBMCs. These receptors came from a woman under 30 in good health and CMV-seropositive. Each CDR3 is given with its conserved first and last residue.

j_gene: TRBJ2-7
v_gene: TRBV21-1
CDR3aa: CASSKLASSVGGAYEQYF

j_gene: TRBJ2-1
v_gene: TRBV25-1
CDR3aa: CASSDRGINEQFF

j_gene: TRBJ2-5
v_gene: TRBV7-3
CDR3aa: CASSRGQGETQYF

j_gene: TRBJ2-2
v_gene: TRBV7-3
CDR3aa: CASSAIGGRAGELFF

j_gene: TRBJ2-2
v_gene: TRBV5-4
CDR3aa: CASSFQMGQGNTGELFF

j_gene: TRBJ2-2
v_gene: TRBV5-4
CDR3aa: CASSPGTGNTGELFF

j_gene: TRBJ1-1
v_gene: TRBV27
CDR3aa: CASSWTVNTEAFF

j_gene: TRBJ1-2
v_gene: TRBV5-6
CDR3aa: CASSSLPGQRNYGYTF

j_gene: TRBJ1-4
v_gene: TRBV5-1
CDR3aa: CASSFRQGWEEKLFF

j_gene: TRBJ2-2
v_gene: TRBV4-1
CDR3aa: CASSQPLRSPGELFF

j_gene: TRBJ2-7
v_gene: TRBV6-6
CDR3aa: CASSYGTSGIYEQYF

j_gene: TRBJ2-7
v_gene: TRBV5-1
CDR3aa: CASSSGGGEQYF

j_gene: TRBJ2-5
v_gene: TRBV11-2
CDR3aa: CASSLGTTGVRETQYF

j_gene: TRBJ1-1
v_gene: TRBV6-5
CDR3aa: CASSYTDRVDTEAFF

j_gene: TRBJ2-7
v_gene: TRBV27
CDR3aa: CASSPPGLAGSYEQYF

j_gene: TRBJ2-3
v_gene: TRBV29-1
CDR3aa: CSVELAGLSPSQDTQYF

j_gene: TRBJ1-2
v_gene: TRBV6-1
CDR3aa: CASSEAWDYYGYTF

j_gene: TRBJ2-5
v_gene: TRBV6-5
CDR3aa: CASSYSGTSGAETQYF

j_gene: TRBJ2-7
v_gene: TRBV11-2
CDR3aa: CASSLVFPSGASYEQYF

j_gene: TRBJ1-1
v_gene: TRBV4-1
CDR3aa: CASSQDPPTGRHTEAFF

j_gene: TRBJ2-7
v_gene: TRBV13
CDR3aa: CASSLGDRVNSGGNEQYF

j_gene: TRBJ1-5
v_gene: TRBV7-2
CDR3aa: CASSLRGQGNQPQHF

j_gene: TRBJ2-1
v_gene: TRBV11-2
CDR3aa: CASSLVASGVSYNEQFF

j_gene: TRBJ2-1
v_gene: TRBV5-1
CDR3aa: CASSPLAGKLGEQFF

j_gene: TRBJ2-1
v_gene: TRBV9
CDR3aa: CASSLTQREKWYEQFF

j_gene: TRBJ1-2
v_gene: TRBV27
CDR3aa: CASSSLSGVNYGYTF

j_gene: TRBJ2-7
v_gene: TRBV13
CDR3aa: CASSGGTGGAYEQYF

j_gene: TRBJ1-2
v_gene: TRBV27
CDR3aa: CASSSYLPYRGELNYGYTF

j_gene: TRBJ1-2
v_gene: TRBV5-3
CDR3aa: CDPVPLNYGYTF

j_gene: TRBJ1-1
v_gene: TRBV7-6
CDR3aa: CASSATRGNTEAFF

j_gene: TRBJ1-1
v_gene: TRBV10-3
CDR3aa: CAISIQGPNTEAFF

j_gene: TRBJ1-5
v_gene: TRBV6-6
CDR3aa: CASSGPSGRPQHF

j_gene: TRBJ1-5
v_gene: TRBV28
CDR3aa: CASSQNQPQHF

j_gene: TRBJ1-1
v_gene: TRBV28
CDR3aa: CASSFRGSTEAFF

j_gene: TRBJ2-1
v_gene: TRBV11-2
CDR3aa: CASSPQGGSYNEQFF

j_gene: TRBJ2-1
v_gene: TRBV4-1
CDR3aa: CASSQVPSGRLNEQFF

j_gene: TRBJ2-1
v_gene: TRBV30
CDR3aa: CAWNFWAGGRNEQFF

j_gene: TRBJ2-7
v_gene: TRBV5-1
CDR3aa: CASSFRSGSYEQYF

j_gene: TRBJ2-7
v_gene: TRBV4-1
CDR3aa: CASSPQEGGSYEQYF

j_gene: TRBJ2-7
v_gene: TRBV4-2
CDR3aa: CASSQSGLAYEQYF

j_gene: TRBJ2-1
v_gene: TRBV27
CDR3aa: CASSSPSRSSYNEQFF

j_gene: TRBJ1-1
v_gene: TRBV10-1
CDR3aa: CASSESTGSTEAFF

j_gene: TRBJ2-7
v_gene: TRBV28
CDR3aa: CASSGTGEYYEQYF

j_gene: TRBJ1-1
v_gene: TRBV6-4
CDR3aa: CASSDGQGATEAFF

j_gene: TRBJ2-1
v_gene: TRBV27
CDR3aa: CASSFTEAYNEQFF

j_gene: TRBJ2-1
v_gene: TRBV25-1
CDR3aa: CASSEGTVNNEQFF

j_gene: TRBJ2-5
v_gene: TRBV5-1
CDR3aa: CASMGTSLKTQYF

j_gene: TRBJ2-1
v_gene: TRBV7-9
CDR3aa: CASSIGQNEQFF

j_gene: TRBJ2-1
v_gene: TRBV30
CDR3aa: CALRGPQTSGRGNEQFF

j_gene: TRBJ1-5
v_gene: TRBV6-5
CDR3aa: CASSDRDGNQPQHF

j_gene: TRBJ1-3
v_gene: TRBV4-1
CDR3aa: CASSQVQSQGNTIYF

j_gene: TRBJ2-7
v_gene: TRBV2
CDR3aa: CASSIRGGDRAHRRGEQYF

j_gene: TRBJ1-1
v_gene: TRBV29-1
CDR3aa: CSVEGQGRTEAFF

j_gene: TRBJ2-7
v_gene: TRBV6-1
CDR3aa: CASSKTSGSSYEQYF

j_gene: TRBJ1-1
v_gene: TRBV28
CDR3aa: CASNQIRLEAFF

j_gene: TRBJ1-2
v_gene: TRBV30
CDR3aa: CAWSVEGGYTF